This TCR beta chain emerged from a study of metastatic and nonmetastatic thyroid tumors. Findings and limits, study-wide: Malignant tumors reportedly showed significantly higher TCR beta diversity than benign nodules in both blood and tumor.

This clone was picked up a small number of times. Antigen unknown. A much larger clone sits a single nucleotide away, making a read error possible. Nobody among the patients had been given any treatment before thyroid surgery. TCRdb recomputed clones from the PCR reads via MiXCR. The sample carries around 18,000 clones, 10% to 15% recorded once. This CDR3 region has 16 residues. CDR1 MNHEY and CDR2 SVGAGI come from the germline V gene. J is TRBJ1-3 and V is TRBV6-5; D is uncertain. The source material was blood. This clonotype was obtained from a female donor with papillary thyroid cancer or a benign thyroid nodule (not recorded which). Some clones in this sample may be carry-over from other donors' samples. CDR3 amino acids: CASSHTLPTSGNTMYF. The CDR3 coding sequence is TGTGCCAGCAGTCACACCCTGCCAACCTCTGGAAACACCATGTATTTT.